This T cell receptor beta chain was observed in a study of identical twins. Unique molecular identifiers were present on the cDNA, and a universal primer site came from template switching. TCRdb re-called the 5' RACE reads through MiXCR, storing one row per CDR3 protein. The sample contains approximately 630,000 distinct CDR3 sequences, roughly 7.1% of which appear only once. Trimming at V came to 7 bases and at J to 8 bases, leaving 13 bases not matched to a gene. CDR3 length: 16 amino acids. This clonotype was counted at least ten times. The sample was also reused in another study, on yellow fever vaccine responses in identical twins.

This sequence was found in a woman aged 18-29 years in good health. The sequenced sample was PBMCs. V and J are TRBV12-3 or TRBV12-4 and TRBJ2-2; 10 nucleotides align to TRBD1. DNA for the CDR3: TGTGCCAGCACCCGCCCGGGACAGGGGAATACAGGGGAGCTGTTTTTT. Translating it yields CASTRPGQGNTGELFF.